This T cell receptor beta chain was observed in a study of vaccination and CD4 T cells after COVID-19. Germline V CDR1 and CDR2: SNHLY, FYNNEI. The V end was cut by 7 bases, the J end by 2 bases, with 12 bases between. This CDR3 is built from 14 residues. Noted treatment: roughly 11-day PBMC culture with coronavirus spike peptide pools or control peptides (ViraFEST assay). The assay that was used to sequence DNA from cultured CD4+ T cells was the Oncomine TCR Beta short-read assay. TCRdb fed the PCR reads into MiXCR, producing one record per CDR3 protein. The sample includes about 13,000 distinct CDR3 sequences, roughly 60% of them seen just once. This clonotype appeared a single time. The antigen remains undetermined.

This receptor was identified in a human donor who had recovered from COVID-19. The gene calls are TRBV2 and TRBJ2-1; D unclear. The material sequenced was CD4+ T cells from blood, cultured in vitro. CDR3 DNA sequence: TGTGCCAGCAAGAACTCGGCGGCCTACAATGAGCAGTTCTTC. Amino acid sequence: CASKNSAAYNEQFF. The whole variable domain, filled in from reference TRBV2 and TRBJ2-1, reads EPEVTQTPSHQVTQMGQEVILRCVPISNHLYFYWYRQILGQKVEFLVSFYNNEISEKSEIFDDQFSVERPDGSNFTLKIRSTKLEDSAMYFCASKNSAAYNEQFFGPGTRLTVL.